Below, 3 T cell receptor beta chains from the same sample are listed, as sequenced in a study of T-cell reconstitution after alpha-beta-depleted transplantation in children. It was with unique molecular identifiers that the TCRbeta library was prepared. TCRdb fed the PCR reads into MiXCR, producing one record per CDR3 protein. The profile shows 200,000 to 250,000 distinct CDR3 sequences, under 9.5% of them singletons. The material sequenced was PBMCs from the stem cell graft donor, taken from the stem cell graft. These receptor sequences come from a human donor who donated a stem cell graft to a child with acute lymphoblastic leukemia.

This clonotype was recorded many times. This chain links TRBV7-2 with TRBJ2-5; D not certain. The CDR3 extends over 14 amino acids. The V end was cut by 7 bases, the J end by 2 bases, with 14 bases between. Germline V gives CDR1 SGHTA, CDR2 FQGNSA. CDR3 sequence reads: CASIQMIGQETQYF. Here the CDR3 DNA reads TGTGCCAGCATCCAGATGATAGGGCAAGAGACCCAGTACTTC.

Points on this clonotype: A much larger clone sits a single nucleotide away, making a read error possible. The chain has TRBV2 and TRBJ2-3; no clear D gene. CDR3 size: 14 residues. With 6 bases removed from V and 0 bases from J, the gap between germline ends came to 10 bases. CDR1 is SNHLY and CDR2 is FYNNEI in the germline V gene. In nucleotides, the CDR3 is TGTGCCAGCAGAAGCATTATTAGCACAGATACGCAGTATTTT. Protein: CASRSIISTDTQYF.

The chain joins TRBV20-1 to TRBJ1-6; weak D call: TRBD1 (6 bases). Looked up from germline, CDR1 is DFQATT and CDR2 is SNEGSKA (reference sequence). V lost 5 bases, J lost 7 bases, and 15 bases lay in between. The CDR3 loop spans 14 amino acids. The CDR3 sequence: CSARTGPTNSPLHF. As DNA, the CDR3 is TGCAGTGCTCGTACAGGGCCAACCAATTCACCCCTCCACTTT.